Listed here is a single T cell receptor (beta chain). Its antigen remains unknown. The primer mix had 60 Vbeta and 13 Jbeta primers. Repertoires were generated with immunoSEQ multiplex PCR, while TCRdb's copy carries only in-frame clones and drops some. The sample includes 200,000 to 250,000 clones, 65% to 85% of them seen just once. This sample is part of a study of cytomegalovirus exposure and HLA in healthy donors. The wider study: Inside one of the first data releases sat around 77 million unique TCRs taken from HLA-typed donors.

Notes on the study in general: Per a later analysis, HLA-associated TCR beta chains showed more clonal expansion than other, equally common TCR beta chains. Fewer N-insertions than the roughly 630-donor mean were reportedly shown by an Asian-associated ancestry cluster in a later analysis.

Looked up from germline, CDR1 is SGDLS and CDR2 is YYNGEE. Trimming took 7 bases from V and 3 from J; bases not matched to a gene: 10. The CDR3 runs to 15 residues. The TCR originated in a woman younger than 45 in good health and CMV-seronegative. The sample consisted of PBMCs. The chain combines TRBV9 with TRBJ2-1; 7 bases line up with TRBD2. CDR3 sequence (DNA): TGTGCCAGCCAGGGAGGGGCGGGGTACTACAATGAGCAGTTCTTC. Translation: CASQGGAGYYNEQFF.